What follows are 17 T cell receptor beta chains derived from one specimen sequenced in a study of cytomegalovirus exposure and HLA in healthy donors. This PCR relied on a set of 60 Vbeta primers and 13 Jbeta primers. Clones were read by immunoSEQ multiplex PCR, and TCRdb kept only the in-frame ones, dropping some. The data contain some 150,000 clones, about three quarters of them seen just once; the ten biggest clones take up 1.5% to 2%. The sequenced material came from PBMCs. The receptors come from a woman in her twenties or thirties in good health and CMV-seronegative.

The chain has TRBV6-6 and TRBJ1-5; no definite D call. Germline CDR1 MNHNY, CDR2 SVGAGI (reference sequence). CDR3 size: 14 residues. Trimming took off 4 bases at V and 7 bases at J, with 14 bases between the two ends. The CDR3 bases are TGTGCCAGCAGTTCCTGGTCCACGGGGCAGCCCCAGCATTTT. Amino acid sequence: CASSSWSTGQPQHF.

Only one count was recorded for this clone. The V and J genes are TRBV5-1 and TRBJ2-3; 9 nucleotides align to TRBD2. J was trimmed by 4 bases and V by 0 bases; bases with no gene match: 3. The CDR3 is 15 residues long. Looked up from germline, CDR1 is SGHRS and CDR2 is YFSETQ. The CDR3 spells CASSLEGLASDTQYF. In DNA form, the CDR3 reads TGCGCCAGCAGCTTGGAGGGACTAGCCTCAGATACGCAGTATTTT.

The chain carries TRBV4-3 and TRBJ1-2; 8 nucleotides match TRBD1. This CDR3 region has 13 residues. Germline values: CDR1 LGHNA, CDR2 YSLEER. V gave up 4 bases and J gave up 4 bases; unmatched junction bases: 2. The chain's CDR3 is CASSRGQGYGYTF. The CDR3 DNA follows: TGCGCCAGCAGCCGCGGACAGGGCTATGGCTACACCTTC.

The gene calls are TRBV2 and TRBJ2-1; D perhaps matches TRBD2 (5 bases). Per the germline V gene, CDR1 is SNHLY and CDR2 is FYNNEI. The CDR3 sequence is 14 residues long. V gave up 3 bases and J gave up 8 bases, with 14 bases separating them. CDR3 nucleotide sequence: TGTGCCAGCAGTGACGGTGTAGCGACCGATGAGCAGTTCTTC. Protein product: CASSDGVATDEQFF.

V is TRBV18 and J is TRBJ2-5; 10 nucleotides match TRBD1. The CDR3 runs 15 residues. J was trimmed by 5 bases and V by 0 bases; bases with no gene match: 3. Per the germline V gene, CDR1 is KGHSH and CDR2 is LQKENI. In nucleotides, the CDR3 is TGTGCCAGCTCACCACCGGGACAGGGGAGGGAGACCCAGTACTTC. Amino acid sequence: CASSPPGQGRETQYF.

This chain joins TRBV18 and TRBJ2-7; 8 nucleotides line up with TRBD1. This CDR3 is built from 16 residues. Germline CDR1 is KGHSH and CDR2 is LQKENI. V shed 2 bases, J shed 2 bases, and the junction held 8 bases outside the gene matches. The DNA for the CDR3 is TGTGCCAGCTCACCATTGGTGACAGGGGTTACCTACGAGCAGTACTTC. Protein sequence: CASSPLVTGVTYEQYF.

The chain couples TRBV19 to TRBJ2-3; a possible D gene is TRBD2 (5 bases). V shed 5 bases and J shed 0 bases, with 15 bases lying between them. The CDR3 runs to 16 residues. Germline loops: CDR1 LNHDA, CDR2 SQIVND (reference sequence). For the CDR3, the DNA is TGTGCCAGTAGTCCTCGGTGGCGGGCGAGCACAGATACGCAGTATTTT. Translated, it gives CASSPRWRASTDTQYF.

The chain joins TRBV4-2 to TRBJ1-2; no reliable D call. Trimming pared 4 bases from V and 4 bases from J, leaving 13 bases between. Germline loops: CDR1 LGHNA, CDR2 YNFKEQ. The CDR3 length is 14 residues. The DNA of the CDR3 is TGTGCCAGCAGCCGAGGAGGTGAGGCCTATGGCTACACCTTC. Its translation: CASSRGGEAYGYTF.

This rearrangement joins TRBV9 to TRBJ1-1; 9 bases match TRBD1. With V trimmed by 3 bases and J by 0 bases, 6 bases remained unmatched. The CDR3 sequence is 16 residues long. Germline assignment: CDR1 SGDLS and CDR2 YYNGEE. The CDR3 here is CASSGGGTGLNTEAFF. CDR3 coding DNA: TGTGCCAGCAGCGGGGGGGGGACAGGGCTGAACACTGAAGCTTTCTTT.

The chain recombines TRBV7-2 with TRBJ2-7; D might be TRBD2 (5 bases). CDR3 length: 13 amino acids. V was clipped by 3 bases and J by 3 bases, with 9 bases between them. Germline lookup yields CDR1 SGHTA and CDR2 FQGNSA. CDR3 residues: CASSFGRGYEQYF. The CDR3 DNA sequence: TGTGCCAGCAGCTTTGGTCGGGGCTACGAGCAGTACTTC.

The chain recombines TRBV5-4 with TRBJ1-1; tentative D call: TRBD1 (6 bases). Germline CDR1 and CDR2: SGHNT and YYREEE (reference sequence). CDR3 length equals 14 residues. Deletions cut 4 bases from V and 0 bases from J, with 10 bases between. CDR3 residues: CASSRQDLNTEAFF. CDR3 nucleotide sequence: TGTGCCAGCAGCAGACAGGACTTGAACACTGAAGCTTTCTTT.

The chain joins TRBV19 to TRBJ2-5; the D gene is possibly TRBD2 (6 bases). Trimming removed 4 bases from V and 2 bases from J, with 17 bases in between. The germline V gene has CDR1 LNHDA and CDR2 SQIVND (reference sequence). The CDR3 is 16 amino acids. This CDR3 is CASSRAGGASQETQYF. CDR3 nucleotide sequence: TGTGCCAGTAGTAGGGCTGGCGGGGCGTCTCAAGAGACCCAGTACTTC.

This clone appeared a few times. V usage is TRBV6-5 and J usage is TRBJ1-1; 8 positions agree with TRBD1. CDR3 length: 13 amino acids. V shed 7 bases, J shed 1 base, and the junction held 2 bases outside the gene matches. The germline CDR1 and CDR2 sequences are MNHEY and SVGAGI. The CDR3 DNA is TGTGCCAGCAACCAGGGGGCGAACACTGAAGCTTTCTTT. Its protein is CASNQGANTEAFF.

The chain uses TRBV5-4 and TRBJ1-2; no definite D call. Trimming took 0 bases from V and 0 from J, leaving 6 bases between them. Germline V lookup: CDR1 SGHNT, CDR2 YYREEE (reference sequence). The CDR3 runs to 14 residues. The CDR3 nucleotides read TGTGCCAGCAGCTTGGACAGAGCTAACTATGGCTACACCTTC. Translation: CASSLDRANYGYTF.

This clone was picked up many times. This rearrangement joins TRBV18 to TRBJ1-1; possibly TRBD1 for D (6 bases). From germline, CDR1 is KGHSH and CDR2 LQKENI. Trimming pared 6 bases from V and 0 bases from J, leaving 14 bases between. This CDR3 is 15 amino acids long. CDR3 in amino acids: CASSSGRGMNTEAFF. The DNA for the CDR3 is TGTGCCAGCTCCTCGGGCAGGGGAATGAACACTGAAGCTTTCTTT.

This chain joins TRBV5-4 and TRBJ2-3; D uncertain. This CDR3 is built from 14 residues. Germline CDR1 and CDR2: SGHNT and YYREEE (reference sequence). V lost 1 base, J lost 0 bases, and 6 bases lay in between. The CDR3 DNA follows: TGTGCCAGCAGCTTGAGCTCTAGCACAGATACGCAGTATTTT. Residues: CASSLSSSTDTQYF.

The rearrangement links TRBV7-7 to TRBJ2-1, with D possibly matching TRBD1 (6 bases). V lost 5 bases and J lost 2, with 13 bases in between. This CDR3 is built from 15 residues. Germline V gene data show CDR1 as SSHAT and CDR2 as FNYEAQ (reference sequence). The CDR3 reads CASSPSRGTYNEQFF. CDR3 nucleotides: TGTGCCAGCAGCCCTTCCAGGGGCACCTACAATGAGCAGTTCTTC.